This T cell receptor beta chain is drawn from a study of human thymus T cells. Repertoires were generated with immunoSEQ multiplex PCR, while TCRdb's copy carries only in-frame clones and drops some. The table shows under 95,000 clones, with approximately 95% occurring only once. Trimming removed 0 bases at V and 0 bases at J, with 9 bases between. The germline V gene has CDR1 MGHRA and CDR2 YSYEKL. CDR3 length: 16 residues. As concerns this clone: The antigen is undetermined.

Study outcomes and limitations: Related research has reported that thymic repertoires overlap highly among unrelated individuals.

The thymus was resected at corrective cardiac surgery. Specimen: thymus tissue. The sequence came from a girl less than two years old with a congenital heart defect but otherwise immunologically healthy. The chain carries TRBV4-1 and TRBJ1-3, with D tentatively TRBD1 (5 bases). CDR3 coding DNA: TGCGCCAGCAGCCAAGAGCGGGGGGACTCTGGAAACACCATATATTTT. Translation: CASSQERGDSGNTIYF.